This TCR beta chain emerged from a study of blood T cell repertoires in COVID-19. Study processing details: The authors estimated nucleated cell counts from reference gene primer amplification. This table comes from immunoSEQ multiplex PCR, and its TCRdb copy is limited to in-frame clones, with some not included. V, J and clone size were drawn from that table, and D and trimming were deduced from the DNA. The sample contains under 300,000 clones, over 80% of which appear only once. The clonotype originates from a man aged 55-75 years who had recovered from COVID-19. Sequencing was performed on peripheral blood.

The chain's CDR3 is CASSYSRGEQFF. For the CDR3, the DNA is TGTGCCAGCAGTTACTCTCGGGGTGAGCAGTTCTTC. This sequence joins TRBV6-5 and TRBJ2-1; D is perhaps TRBD2 (5 bases). V was shortened by 0 bases and J by 9 bases, with 6 bases between the two germline ends. The germline V gene has CDR1 MNHEY and CDR2 SVGAGI. The CDR3 length is 12 residues.